The clone carrying this TCR beta chain has only a few counts. The antigen is unknown. This record belongs to a study of T cell repertoires in cytomegalovirus infection. Germline CDR1 is DFQATT and CDR2 is SNEGSKA (reference sequence). The CDR3 extends over 14 amino acids. V dropped 0 bases and J dropped 6 bases, with 12 bases sitting between them. TCRdb processed the reads anew with MiXCR; each CDR3 protein has one entry. The data contain fewer than 900,000 distinct CDR3 sequences, around 29% of them singletons. The V gene is TRBV20-1, the J gene TRBJ1-5; D may be TRBD1 (5 bases). Sequenced here: cultured CD8+ T cells from PBMCs, sampled from culture after CMV antigen stimulation. The source of this sequence is a human donor in good health (CMV status not recorded). Some clones in this sample may be carry-over from other donors' samples. The CDR3 protein is CSARDYSRAQPQHF. The CDR3 DNA follows: TGCAGTGCTAGAGATTACAGCAGGGCTCAGCCCCAGCATTTT.